One and the same sample provided the 19 T cell receptor beta chains below, sequenced in a study of vaccination and CD4 T cells after COVID-19. Cultured CD4+ T cells had their DNA profiled by the Oncomine TCR Beta short-read assay. TCRdb re-analysed the PCR reads in MiXCR, keeping a single row per CDR3 protein. This table has 15,000 or so distinct CDR3 sequences, around 48% appearing once. Described time point: late sampling 161 to 241 days after vaccination in a few convalescent patients. Noted treatment: roughly 11-day PBMC culture with coronavirus spike peptide pools or control peptides (ViraFEST assay). Their target antigens are unknown. Source: CD4+ T cells from blood, cultured in vitro, taken about 7 months after SARS-CoV-2 vaccination. These receptors came from a human donor who had recovered from COVID-19.

In this sample, this clonotype turned up a few times. The chain has TRBV7-3 and TRBJ2-2; D perhaps matches TRBD1 (6 bases). Trimming pared 3 bases from V and 2 bases from J, leaving 7 bases between. Germline loops: CDR1 SGHTA, CDR2 FQGTGA. The CDR3 is 14 residues long. The CDR3 here is CASSLGQNTGELFF. CDR3 coding DNA: TGTGCCAGCAGCTTGGGACAAAACACCGGGGAGCTGTTTTTT.

This clonotype has more than one count but fewer than ten. V is TRBV11-2 and J is TRBJ2-7; perhaps TRBD1 as D (6 bases). Between the trimmed V and J ends, which lost 4 bases and 9 bases, there was a span of 10 bases. The CDR3 runs to 11 residues. Germline V CDR1 and CDR2: SGHAT, FQNNGV. CDR3 amino acids: CASSYEQGQYF. CDR3 nucleotides: TGTGCCAGCAGCTACGAACAGGGGCAGTACTTC.

V gene TRBV20-1 combines with J gene TRBJ2-3, with D possibly being TRBD2 (6 bases). Germline CDR1 reads DFQATT; CDR2 reads SNEGSKA (reference sequence). The CDR3 is 14 residues long. Deletions cut 6 bases from V and 2 bases from J, with 15 bases between. The CDR3 here is CSASRSGDTDTQYF. CDR3 bases: TGCAGTGCAAGCCGATCGGGGGACACAGATACGCAGTATTTT.

The genes are TRBV18 and TRBJ2-7; TRBD2 might be the D (5 bases). Trimming removed 3 bases at V and 6 bases at J, with 12 bases between. The CDR3 is made up of 13 amino acids. In germline, CDR1 is KGHSH, CDR2 LQKENI. In DNA form, the CDR3 reads TGTGCCAGCTCACCCCTACGGGGTAGCGAGCAGTACTTC. It translates to CASSPLRGSEQYF.

The chain couples TRBV2 to TRBJ2-1; 7 nucleotides line up with TRBD2. The CDR3 is 15 residues long. V lost 2 bases and J lost 4; bases outside the gene matches: 5. Germline loops: CDR1 SNHLY, CDR2 FYNNEI. The CDR3 sequence is CASSEYGRIYNEQFF. CDR3 DNA: TGTGCCAGCAGTGAATACGGGAGGATATACAATGAGCAGTTCTTC.

This clonotype was counted between two and nine times. The CDR3 sequence: CATSREAGTQETQYF. DNA for the CDR3: TGTGCCACCAGCAGAGAGGCGGGGACCCAAGAGACCCAGTACTTC. The chain joins TRBV15 to TRBJ2-5; a weak D match, TRBD2 (6 bases). Germline V gives CDR1 LNHNV, CDR2 YYDKDF (reference sequence). This CDR3 contains 15 residues. V lost 0 bases, J lost 1 base, and 9 bases lay in between.

J is TRBJ1-2 and V is TRBV7-3; 10 bases are a match to TRBD1. Per germline, CDR1 SGHTA and CDR2 FQGTGA. The length of the CDR3 is 16 residues. The J segment lost 4 bases and the V segment lost 3 bases, leaving 8 bases of the junction unmatched. The CDR3 DNA reads TGTGCCAGCAGCTTCGCCAGCCGGGACAGGGGCTATGGCTACACCTTC. Protein sequence: CASSFASRDRGYGYTF.

The chain couples TRBV20-1 to TRBJ2-5; a possible D gene is TRBD1 (6 bases). CDR1 is DFQATT and CDR2 is SNEGSKA in the germline V gene (reference sequence). V was trimmed by 3 bases and J by 2 bases, leaving 7 bases between them. The CDR3 covers 12 residues. DNA of the CDR3: TGCAGTGCTAGGGGGGCTCAAGAGACCCAGTACTTC. Translation: CSARGAQETQYF.

V is TRBV20-1 and J is TRBJ2-3; tentatively, D is TRBD1 (5 bases). CDR1 DFQATT and CDR2 SNEGSKA come from the germline V gene (reference sequence). This CDR3 is built from 14 residues. The V end lost 6 bases, the J end lost 4 bases, and 17 bases lay between the germline ends. The CDR3 DNA reads TGCAGTGCCATAAAGACAGTCTCCCCAGATACGCAGTATTTT. This encodes CSAIKTVSPDTQYF.

The rearrangement uses TRBV29-1 and TRBJ2-5; the match to TRBD1 covers 7 bases. The J segment lost 5 bases and the V segment lost 6 bases, leaving 6 bases of the junction unmatched. Germline V lookup: CDR1 SQVTM, CDR2 ANQGSEA. There are 12 residues in the CDR3. CDR3 sequence reads: CSVDRVGETQYF. CDR3 sequence (DNA): TGCAGCGTAGACAGGGTGGGGGAGACCCAGTACTTC.

This chain links TRBV7-6 with TRBJ2-7, with unresolved D. Germline lookup yields CDR1 SGHVS and CDR2 FNYEAQ. The V and J ends lost 8 bases and 3 bases respectively, with 11 bases between them. CDR3 length equals 12 residues. As DNA, the CDR3 is TGTGCCAGCCCAGCGAAGGACTACGAGCAGTACTTC. This codes for CASPAKDYEQYF.

This clonotype was seen more than once but under ten times. The chain joins TRBV7-9 to TRBJ2-5; the D gene is possibly TRBD1 (5 bases). The CDR3 consists of 15 residues. CDR1 and CDR2 (germline): SEHNR, FQNEAQ (reference sequence). Trimming took 2 bases from V and 0 from J, leaving 10 bases between them. The DNA for the CDR3 is TGTGCCAGCAGCTTACAGGGTGGGGACCAAGAGACCCAGTACTTC. Its protein is CASSLQGGDQETQYF.

This clonotype was seen a few times. The V call is TRBV11-2, the J call TRBJ1-2; 9 bases are a match to TRBD1. The germline CDR1 and CDR2 sequences are SGHAT and FQNNGV. V dropped 3 bases and J dropped 3; count of bases not matched to a gene: 5. This CDR3 region has 15 residues. The CDR3 nucleotides read TGTGCCAGCAGCTTCTCGACAGGGGGAGACTATGGCTACACCTTC. Its translation: CASSFSTGGDYGYTF. The full variable domain, with the rest looked up from reference TRBV11-2 and TRBJ1-2, is EAGVAQSPRYKIIEKRQSVAFWCNPISGHATLYWYQQILGQGPKLLIQFQNNGVVDDSQLPKDRFSAERLKGVDSTLKIQPAKLEDSAVYLCASSFSTGGDYGYTFGSGTRLTVV.

This clonotype was observed once. V gene TRBV6-5 combines with J gene TRBJ2-7, with 10 bases matching TRBD1. Trimming at V came to 4 bases and at J to 7 bases, leaving 10 bases not matched to a gene. The CDR3 spans 15 residues. Germline CDR1 and CDR2: MNHEY and SVGAGI. The CDR3 reads CASSSKTGGDYEQYF. CDR3 nucleotide sequence: TGTGCCAGCAGTTCTAAGACAGGGGGCGATTATGAGCAGTACTTC.

This clonotype was seen a handful of times. The V gene is TRBV19, the J gene TRBJ2-5; D could derive from TRBD1 or TRBD2 (6 bases each). Germline V lookup: CDR1 LNHDA, CDR2 SQIVND (reference sequence). CDR3 length: 14 amino acids. Trimming stripped 5 bases from V and 4 bases from J, with 14 bases between. The CDR3 DNA follows: TGTGCCAGTAGTCCACGCTGGGGGGCAGAGACCCAGTACTTC. This codes for CASSPRWGAETQYF.

The chain is built from TRBV6-2 or TRBV6-3 and TRBJ1-5; D unclear. With 6 bases removed from V and 0 bases from J, the gap between germline ends came to 9 bases. The CDR3 covers 14 residues. Germline assignment: CDR1 MNHEY and CDR2 SVGEGT. CDR3 in DNA: TGTGCCAGCAGCCAGACAAATAGCAATCAGCCCCAGCATTTT. Residues: CASSQTNSNQPQHF.

J is TRBJ1-1 and V is TRBV2; 8 positions match TRBD1. The CDR3 contains 15 residues. With V trimmed by 8 bases and J by 4 bases, 12 bases remained unmatched. The V gene's germline CDR1 is SNHLY and CDR2 FYNNEI. The CDR3, as DNA: TGTGCCAGCGCAAAGAACAGGGGGGACGGCACTGAAGCTTTCTTT. It specifies CASAKNRGDGTEAFF.

The chain has TRBV7-2 and TRBJ2-5; possibly TRBD2 for D (6 bases). The CDR3 contains 13 residues. Germline V gene sequence: CDR1 SGHTA, CDR2 FQGNSA. V was cut by 5 bases and J by 1 base, with 8 bases left in between. The CDR3 here is CASSGEVQETQYF. The DNA of the CDR3 is TGTGCCAGCAGCGGGGAGGTCCAAGAGACCCAGTACTTC. Complete variable domain (other parts from reference TRBV7-2 and TRBJ2-5): GAGVSQSPSNKVTEKGKDVELRCDPISGHTALYWYRQSLGQGLEFLIYFQGNSAPDKSGLPSDRFSAERTGGSVSTLTIQRTQQEDSAVYLCASSGEVQETQYFGPGTRLLVL.

V usage is TRBV27 and J usage is TRBJ1-1, with 8 nucleotides matching TRBD1. Per the germline V gene, CDR1 is MNHEY and CDR2 is SMNVEV (reference sequence). CDR3 length: 14 residues. V lost 4 bases to trimming and J lost 10 bases; unmatched junction nucleotides: 11. CDR3 DNA: TGTGCCAGCAGTTCCTCGACAGGGGCGGGGAGAGCTTTCTTT. Encoded protein: CASSSSTGAGRAFF.